A selection of T cell receptor beta chains follows, all from one sample in a study of early T cells in non-severe SARS-CoV-2 infection. One entry per CDR3 protein results from TCRdb running MiXCR on the 5' RACE reads. The sample consists of around 56,000 distinct CDR3 sequences, under 15% of them appearing once. Here the sequenced sample was whole blood, taken at baseline. The receptors here all came from an adult who was a healthcare worker with PCR-confirmed SARS-CoV-2 infection or an uninfected control (not recorded which). CDR3s include the opening cysteine and the closing phenylalanine or tryptophan. A D gene is named only where the DNA matches it firmly. Where a row states a size, it is once, few, many or the class of an expanded clone; other rows omit it.

>NA|TRBJ2-7|NA|11|TRBV7-2
CASSPYGEQYF
TGTGCCAGCAGCCCTTACGGAGAGCAGTACTTC
>TRBD1|TRBJ1-3|NA|15|TRBV6-5
CASRLNRDRGNTIYF
TGTGCCAGCAGGCTCAACCGGGACAGAGGAAACACCATATATTTT
>TRBD1|TRBJ2-7|many|15|TRBV18
CASSPEGTVSYEQYF
TGTGCCAGCTCACCTGAAGGGACAGTCTCCTACGAGCAGTACTTC
>NA|TRBJ2-7|few|15|TRBV11-2
CASSSIARASYEQYF
TGTGCCAGCAGCTCTATAGCGAGAGCCTCCTACGAGCAGTACTTC
>TRBD1|TRBJ2-3|many|15|TRBV29-1
CSARGLAGSTDTQYF
TGCAGCGCTAGGGGGCTAGCAGGGTCCACAGATACGCAGTATTTT
>TRBD2|TRBJ2-5|few|14|TRBV7-6
CASSSTSGQETQYF
TGTGCCAGCAGCTCGACTAGCGGCCAAGAGACCCAGTACTTC
>TRBD2|TRBJ2-3|few|16|TRBV3-1
CASSQGRVGGTDTQYF
TGTGCCAGCAGCCAGGGGAGGGTGGGAGGAACAGATACGCAGTATTTT
>NA|TRBJ1-3|NA|15|TRBV27
CASSLAGVTGNTIYF
TGTGCCAGCAGTTTAGCCGGCGTCACGGGAAACACCATATATTTT
>NA|TRBJ1-2|NA|12|TRBV29-1
CSVERPDYGYTF
TGCAGCGTTGAACGCCCCGACTATGGCTACACCTTC
>NA|TRBJ2-4|NA|18|TRBV27
CASSSYQAGRGSKNIQYF
TGTGCCAGCAGTTCCTACCAGGCAGGGAGAGGGTCCAAAAACATTCAGTACTTC
>NA|TRBJ2-7|NA|13|TRBV28
CASSFGVAVEQYF
TGTGCCAGCAGTTTTGGCGTCGCTGTCGAGCAGTACTTC
>TRBD1|TRBJ2-7|NA|15|TRBV3-1
CASSRTTGGSYEQYF
TGTGCCAGCAGTCGGACGACAGGGGGCAGCTACGAGCAGTACTTC
>TRBD1|TRBJ1-1|many|14|TRBV12-3/TRBV12-4
CASSLGRTGSEAFF
TGTGCCAGCAGTTTGGGCCGGACAGGGTCTGAAGCTTTCTTT
>TRBD1|TRBJ1-6|NA|13|TRBV30
CAWTGQHNSPLHF
TGTGCCTGGACGGGACAGCACAATTCACCCCTCCACTTT
>TRBD2|TRBJ2-1|NA|14|TRBV5-4
CASSFPTSAPEQFF
TGTGCCAGCAGCTTTCCCACTAGCGCCCCTGAGCAGTTCTTC
>NA|TRBJ2-1|many|14|TRBV9
CASSHRDRIDEQFF
TGTGCCAGCAGCCACCGGGACCGAATAGATGAGCAGTTCTTC
>NA|TRBJ1-6|few|14|TRBV20-1
CSAPRDLPNSPLHF
TGCAGTGCCCCCCGGGACTTGCCTAATTCACCCCTCCACTTT
>NA|TRBJ1-1|few|12|TRBV7-2
CASSSPGLEAFF
TGTGCCAGCAGCTCTCCCGGGTTAGAAGCTTTCTTT
>NA|TRBJ2-7|many|15|TRBV27
CASSLSGSLRVEQYF
TGTGCCAGCAGTTTAAGTGGGAGTTTGAGGGTCGAGCAGTACTTC
>TRBD1|TRBJ1-2|NA|16|TRBV6-6
CASSYSRTGLNYGYTF
TGTGCCAGCAGTTACTCTCGGACAGGGCTTAACTATGGCTACACCTTC
>NA|TRBJ1-2|NA|14|TRBV7-2
CASSLGGPDYGYTF
TGTGCCAGCAGCTTAGGAGGCCCGGACTATGGCTACACCTTC
>TRBD2|TRBJ2-5|NA|15|TRBV7-6
CASTKRGAYQETQYF
TGTGCCAGCACCAAGCGGGGGGCCTACCAAGAGACCCAGTACTTC
>NA|TRBJ2-2|NA|17|TRBV7-3
CASSLMAGLTNTGELFF
TGTGCCAGCAGCTTAATGGCAGGGCTGACGAACACCGGGGAGCTGTTTTTT
>NA|TRBJ2-2|many|13|TRBV24-1
CATRSDGTGELFF
TGTGCCACCAGGTCAGACGGGACCGGGGAGCTGTTTTTT
>NA|TRBJ2-3|NA|12|TRBV18
CASSLKPDTQYF
TGTGCCAGCTCACTGAAACCAGATACGCAGTATTTT
>NA|TRBJ2-3|few|15|TRBV28
CASSPADGITDTQYF
TGTGCCAGCAGTCCCGCCGACGGGATCACAGATACGCAGTATTTT
>NA|TRBJ2-7|many|16|TRBV7-2
CASSLGLDAVFYEQYF
TGTGCCAGCAGCCTGGGACTCGATGCTGTGTTTTACGAGCAGTACTTC
>NA|TRBJ2-1|few|14|TRBV28
CASSYIATYNEQFF
TGTGCCAGCAGTTACATAGCAACCTACAATGAGCAGTTCTTC
>NA|TRBJ1-2|NA|16|TRBV4-1
CASSQLAAGEYYGYTF
TGCGCCAGCAGCCAACTTGCGGCAGGGGAATACTATGGCTACACCTTC
>TRBD1|TRBJ1-2|many|15|TRBV7-2
CASSLDRGRNYGYTF
TGTGCCAGCAGCTTAGACAGGGGGCGTAACTATGGCTACACCTTC
>TRBD1|TRBJ1-4|NA|15|TRBV9
CASSTDGQGREKLFF
TGTGCCAGCAGCACGGACGGACAGGGGAGGGAAAAACTGTTTTTT
>TRBD1|TRBJ2-7|NA|14|TRBV20-1
CSAPTQGAGSEQYF
TGCAGTGCGCCCACTCAGGGGGCAGGAAGCGAGCAGTACTTC
>NA|TRBJ2-7|few|11|TRBV6-2/TRBV6-3
CASGRSYEQYF
TGTGCCAGCGGGCGCTCCTACGAGCAGTACTTC
>NA|TRBJ2-7|many|12|TRBV5-1
CASRRGPDEQYF
TGCGCCAGCAGGCGGGGTCCGGACGAGCAGTACTTC
>NA|TRBJ2-7|few|14|TRBV29-1
CSVVEAQSSYEQYF
TGCAGCGTTGTGGAGGCCCAGAGCTCCTACGAGCAGTACTTC
>NA|TRBJ1-1|NA|16|TRBV7-6
CASSPMAGGKNTEAFF
TGTGCCAGCAGCCCTATGGCGGGGGGGAAGAACACTGAAGCTTTCTTT
>NA|TRBJ2-5|NA|12|TRBV7-9
CASSLAGETQYF
TGTGCCAGCAGCTTAGCTGGAGAGACCCAGTACTTC
>NA|TRBJ2-2|few|15|TRBV11-3
CASSSQGSHTGELFF
TGTGCCAGCAGCTCTCAGGGTAGTCACACCGGGGAGCTGTTTTTT
>NA|TRBJ2-3|once|14|TRBV7-9
CASSRDLYTDTQYF
TGTGCCAGCAGCCGGGACTTGTACACAGATACGCAGTATTTT
>NA|TRBJ2-7|many|13|TRBV7-2
CASSLQQSYEQYF
TGTGCCAGCAGCCTACAGCAATCCTACGAGCAGTACTTC
>NA|TRBJ2-2|NA|17|TRBV30
CAWSVAPWERSTGELFF
TGTGCCTGGAGTGTCGCCCCCTGGGAGCGCTCCACCGGGGAGCTGTTTTTT
>NA|TRBJ1-2|NA|13|TRBV20-1
CSTRDPLNYGYTF
TGCAGTACTAGAGATCCGTTAAACTATGGCTACACCTTC
>NA|TRBJ2-4|many|12|TRBV2
CASSEVGNIQYF
TGTGCCAGCAGTGAAGTCGGAAACATTCAGTACTTC
>NA|TRBJ2-7|few|11|TRBV20-1
CTGQRLYEQYF
TGCACCGGACAGAGACTCTACGAGCAGTACTTC
>TRBD1|TRBJ1-5|NA|14|TRBV20-1
CSAGGQGVIQPQHF
TGCAGTGCCGGGGGACAGGGGGTTATTCAGCCCCAGCATTTT
>NA|TRBJ2-1|many|14|TRBV19
CASQQASSYNEQFF
TGTGCCAGTCAACAGGCTAGCTCCTACAATGAGCAGTTCTTC